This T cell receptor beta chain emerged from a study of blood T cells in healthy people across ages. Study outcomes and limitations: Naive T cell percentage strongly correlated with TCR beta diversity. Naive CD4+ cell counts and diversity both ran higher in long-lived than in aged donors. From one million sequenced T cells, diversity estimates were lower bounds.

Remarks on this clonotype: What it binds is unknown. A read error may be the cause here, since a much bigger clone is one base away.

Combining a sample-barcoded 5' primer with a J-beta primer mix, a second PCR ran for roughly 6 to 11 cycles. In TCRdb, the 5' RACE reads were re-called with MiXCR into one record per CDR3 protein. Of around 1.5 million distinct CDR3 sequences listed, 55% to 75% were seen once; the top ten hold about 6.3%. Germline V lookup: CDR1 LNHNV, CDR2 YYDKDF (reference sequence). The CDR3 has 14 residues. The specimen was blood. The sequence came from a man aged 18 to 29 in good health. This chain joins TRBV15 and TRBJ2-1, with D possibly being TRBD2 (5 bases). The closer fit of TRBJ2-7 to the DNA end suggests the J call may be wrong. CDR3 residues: CATSREAEYNEQYF. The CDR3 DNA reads TGTGCCACCAGCAGAGAAGCGGAATACAATGAGCAGTACTTC.